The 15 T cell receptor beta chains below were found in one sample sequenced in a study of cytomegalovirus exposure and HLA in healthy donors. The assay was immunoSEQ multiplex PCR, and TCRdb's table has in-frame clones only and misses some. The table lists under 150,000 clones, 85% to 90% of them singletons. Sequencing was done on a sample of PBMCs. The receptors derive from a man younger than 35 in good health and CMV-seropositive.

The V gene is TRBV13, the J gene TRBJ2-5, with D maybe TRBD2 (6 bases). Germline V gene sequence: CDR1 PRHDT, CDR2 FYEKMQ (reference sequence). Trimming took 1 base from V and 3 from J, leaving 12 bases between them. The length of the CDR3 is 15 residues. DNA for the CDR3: TGTGCCAGCAGCTTAGAGGCGAGGAGGGAAGAGACCCAGTACTTC. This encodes CASSLEARREETQYF.

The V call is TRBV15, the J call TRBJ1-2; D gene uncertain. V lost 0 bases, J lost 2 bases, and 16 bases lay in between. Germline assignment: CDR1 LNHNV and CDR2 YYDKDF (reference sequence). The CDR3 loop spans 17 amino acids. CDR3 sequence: CATSRDQLAGSNYGYTF. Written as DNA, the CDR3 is TGTGCCACCAGCAGAGATCAGCTGGCAGGATCGAACTATGGCTACACCTTC.

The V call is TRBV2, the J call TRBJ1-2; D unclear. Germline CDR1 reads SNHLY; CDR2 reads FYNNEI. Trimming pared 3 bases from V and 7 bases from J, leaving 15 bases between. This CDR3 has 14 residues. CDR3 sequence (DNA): TGTGCCAGCAGTGATATTAGAGTCTTGTCTGGCTACACCTTC. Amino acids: CASSDIRVLSGYTF.

The CDR3 DNA sequence: TGTGCCAGTAGTCCTACCGGGAACTATTACAATGAGCAGTTCTTC. Encoded protein: CASSPTGNYYNEQFF. This rearrangement joins TRBV19 to TRBJ2-1; possibly TRBD2 for D (5 bases). With 5 bases removed from V and 4 bases from J, the gap between germline ends came to 15 bases. Germline CDR1 and CDR2: LNHDA and SQIVND (reference sequence). The CDR3 covers 15 residues. Complete variable domain (other parts from reference TRBV19 and TRBJ2-1): DGGITQSPKYLFRKEGQNVTLSCEQNLNHDAMYWYRQDPGQGLRLIYYSQIVNDFQKGDIAEGYSVSREKKESFPLTVTSAQKNPTAFYLCASSPTGNYYNEQFFGPGTRLTVL.

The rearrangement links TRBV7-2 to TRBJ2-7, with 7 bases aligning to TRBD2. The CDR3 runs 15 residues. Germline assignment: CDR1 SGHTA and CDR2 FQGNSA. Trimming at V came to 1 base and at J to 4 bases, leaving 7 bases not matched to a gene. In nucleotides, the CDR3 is TGTGCCAGCAGCTTAGACTACGCTAGCGGATACGAGCAGTACTTC. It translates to CASSLDYASGYEQYF.

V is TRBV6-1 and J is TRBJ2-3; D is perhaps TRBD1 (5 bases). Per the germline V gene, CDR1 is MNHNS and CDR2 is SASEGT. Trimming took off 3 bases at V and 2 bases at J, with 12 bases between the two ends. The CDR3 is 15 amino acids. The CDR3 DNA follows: TGTGCCAGCAGTGACAGGGTACCCACCACAGATACGCAGTATTTT. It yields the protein CASSDRVPTTDTQYF.

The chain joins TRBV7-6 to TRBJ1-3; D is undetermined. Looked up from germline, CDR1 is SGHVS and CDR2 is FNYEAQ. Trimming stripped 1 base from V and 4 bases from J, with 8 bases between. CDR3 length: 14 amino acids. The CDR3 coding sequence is TGTGCCAGCAGCTTAGATGACGGGGGAAACACCATATATTTT. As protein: CASSLDDGGNTIYF. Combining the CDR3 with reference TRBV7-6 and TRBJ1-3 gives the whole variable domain GAGVSQSPRYKVTKRGQDVALRCDPISGHVSLYWYRQALGQGPEFLTYFNYEAQQDKSGLPNDRFSAERPEGSISTLTIQRTEQRDSAMYRCASSLDDGGNTIYFGEGSWLTVV.

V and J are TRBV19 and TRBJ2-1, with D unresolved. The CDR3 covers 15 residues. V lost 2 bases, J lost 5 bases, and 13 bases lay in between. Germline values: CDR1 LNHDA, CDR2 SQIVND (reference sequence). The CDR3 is CASSIRFDLDNEQFF. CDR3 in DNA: TGTGCCAGTAGTATAAGATTTGACTTAGACAATGAGCAGTTCTTC.

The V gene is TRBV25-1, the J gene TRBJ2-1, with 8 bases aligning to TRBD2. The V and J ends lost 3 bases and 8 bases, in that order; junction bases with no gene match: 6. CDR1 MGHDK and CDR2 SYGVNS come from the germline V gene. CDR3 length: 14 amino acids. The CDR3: CASSDPGGFDEQFF. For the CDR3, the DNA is TGTGCCAGCAGTGATCCGGGAGGGTTCGATGAGCAGTTCTTC. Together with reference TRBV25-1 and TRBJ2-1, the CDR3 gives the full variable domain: EADIYQTPRYLVIGTGKKITLECSQTMGHDKMYWYQQDPGMELHLIHYSYGVNSTEKGDLSSESTVSRIRTEHFPLTLESARPSHTSQYLCASSDPGGFDEQFFGPGTRLTVL.

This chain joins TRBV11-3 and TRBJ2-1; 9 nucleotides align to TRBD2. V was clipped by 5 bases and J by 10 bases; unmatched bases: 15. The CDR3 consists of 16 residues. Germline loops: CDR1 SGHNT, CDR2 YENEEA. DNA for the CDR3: TGTGCCAGCAGCCTCAGGGGTGGGACTAGCATTCGGGAGCAGTTCTTC. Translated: CASSLRGGTSIREQFF.

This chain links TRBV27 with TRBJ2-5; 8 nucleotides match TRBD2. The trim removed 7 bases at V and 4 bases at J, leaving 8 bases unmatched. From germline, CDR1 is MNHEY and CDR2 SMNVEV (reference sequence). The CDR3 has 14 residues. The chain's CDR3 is CASTAAGVGETQYF. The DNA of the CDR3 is TGTGCCAGCACCGCAGCGGGAGTAGGAGAGACCCAGTACTTC.

CDR3 nucleotide sequence: TGTGCCAGCAGTTCGGGACAGGGGGCGGTGGATGAGCAGTTCTTC. Protein product: CASSSGQGAVDEQFF. The V gene is TRBV6-5, the J gene TRBJ2-1; 12 bases are a match to TRBD1. The junction had 6 bases not matched to a gene; V was cut back by 4 bases and J by 8 bases. The CDR3 has 15 amino acids. Germline CDR1 and CDR2: MNHEY and SVGAGI.

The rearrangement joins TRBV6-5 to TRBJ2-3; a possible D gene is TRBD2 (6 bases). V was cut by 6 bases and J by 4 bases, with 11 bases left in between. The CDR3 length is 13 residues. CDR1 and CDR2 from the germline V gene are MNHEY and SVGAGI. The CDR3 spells CASRAGSPDTQYF. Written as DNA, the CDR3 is TGTGCCAGCAGGGCGGGAAGTCCAGATACGCAGTATTTT.

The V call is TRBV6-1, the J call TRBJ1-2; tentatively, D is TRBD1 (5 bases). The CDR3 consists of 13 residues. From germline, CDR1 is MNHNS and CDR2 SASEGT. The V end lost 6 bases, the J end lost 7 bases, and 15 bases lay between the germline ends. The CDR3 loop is CASSGARESGYTF. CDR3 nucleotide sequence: TGTGCCAGCAGCGGCGCCAGGGAATCTGGCTACACCTTC.

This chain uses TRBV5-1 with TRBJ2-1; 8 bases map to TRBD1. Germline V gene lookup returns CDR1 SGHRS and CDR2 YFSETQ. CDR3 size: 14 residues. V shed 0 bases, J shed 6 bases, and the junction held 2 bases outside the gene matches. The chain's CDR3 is CASSLVRGPNEQFF. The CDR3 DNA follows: TGCGCCAGCAGCTTGGTCAGGGGGCCCAATGAGCAGTTCTTC.